A single sample is the source of the 7 T cell receptor beta chains below, sequenced in a study of regulatory T cells in long-lasting Graves disease. The time point: newly diagnosed GD, antithyroid drugs for less than 3 months. Generation of the TCR library employed RNA extracted from PBMCs. The TCR beta library used iRepertoire HTBI primers with Arm-PCR amplification of CDR3. TCRdb ran MiXCR on the multiplex PCR reads and lists one entry per CDR3 protein. This table holds some 350,000 distinct CDR3 sequences, 15% to 20% found once. The same data also went into a second study, on T cells in Graves' hyperthyroidism and ophthalmopathy.

This specimen consisted of peripheral blood mononuclear cells (PBMCs), obtained at new diagnosis, from a patient treated with antithyroid drugs. The receptors shown here come from a woman aged 18-29 years with Graves disease.

In regard to this clonotype: The junction shows a germline mismatch at one end, possibly a read error. This sequence joins TRBV20-1 and TRBJ2-3; 7 bases map to TRBD2. This CDR3 has 14 amino acids. Germline lookup yields CDR1 DFQATT and CDR2 SNEGSKA (reference sequence). As DNA, the CDR3 is TGCAGTGCCAGAGATGGGGAGGGCGCAGATACGCAGTATTTT. As protein: CSARDGEGADTQYF.

This clonotype was seen many times. This chain connects TRBV3-1 to TRBJ2-2; no clear D gene. CDR1 and CDR2 from the germline V gene are LGHDT and YNNKEL (reference sequence). V was clipped by 3 bases and J by 6 bases, with 14 bases between them. The CDR3 covers 15 residues. The CDR3 DNA reads as TGTGCCAGCAGCCAGGCGGTGATTGGGTCCGGGGAGCTGTTTTTT. As protein: CASSQAVIGSGELFF.

The table lists this clonotype with a few counts. A much bigger clone sits one base away, suggesting this may be a read error. The chain carries TRBV28 and TRBJ1-5; 12 bases line up with TRBD1. CDR3 length: 16 residues. Germline assignment: CDR1 MDHEN and CDR2 SYDVKM. The CDR3: CAGSSGGQGANQPQHF. The CDR3 coding sequence is TGTGCCGGCAGTTCGGGGGGACAGGGGGCGAATCAGCCCCAGCATTTT.

In its sample, this clonotype was seen a few times. The rearrangement uses TRBV9 and TRBJ1-6; the D is unclear. Germline CDR1 is SGDLS and CDR2 is YYNGEE. The CDR3 is 13 residues long. Trimming cost V 3 bases and J 7 bases, with 8 bases left between them. For the CDR3, the DNA is TGTGCCAGCAGCGGACAACAGAATTCACCCCTCCACTTT. It yields the protein CASSGQQNSPLHF.

The table lists this clonotype with a few counts. The V gene is TRBV5-1, the J gene TRBJ2-1, with D unresolved. The germline gives CDR1 SGHRS, CDR2 YFSETQ. Trimming took 0 bases from V and 6 from J, leaving 13 bases between them. The CDR3 is 15 residues long. CDR3 in amino acids: CASSLAVGICNEQFF. The CDR3 bases are TGCGCCAGCAGCTTGGCTGTTGGGATTTGCAATGAGCAGTTCTTC.

This clonotype showed up many times. The rearrangement joins TRBV3-1 to TRBJ2-1; D is unclear. From germline, CDR1 is LGHDT and CDR2 YNNKEL (reference sequence). The CDR3 contains 16 residues. Trimming cost V 1 base and J 3 bases, with 13 bases left between them. CDR3 nucleotide sequence: TGTGCCAGCAGCCAAGTAAAAACCGACTTCTACAATGAGCAGTTCTTC. Translating it yields CASSQVKTDFYNEQFF.

V usage is TRBV12-3 or TRBV12-4 and J usage is TRBJ1-2, with a possible D match to TRBD1 (5 bases). The CDR3 is 15 residues long. Trimming removed 4 bases at V and 4 bases at J, with 16 bases between. This chain's CDR3 is CASSSPTGPSYGYTF. CDR3 DNA sequence: TGTGCCAGCAGTTCCCCCACGGGGCCTTCCTATGGCTACACCTTC.